This entry lists 2 T cell receptor beta chains sequenced from one sample in a study of blood T cell repertoires in COVID-19. Sequencing was performed with immunoSEQ multiplex PCR; in TCRdb, only in-frame clones are kept and a portion is missing. The sample has about 360,000 clones; around 87% are singletons. Sequenced material: peripheral blood. The receptors were gathered from a human donor in a cohort sampled during active COVID-19.

This sequence joins TRBV2 and TRBJ2-4, with D possibly matching TRBD1 (5 bases). Looked up from germline, CDR1 is SNHLY and CDR2 is FYNNEI. This CDR3 has 15 amino acids. The V end lost 4 bases, the J end lost 3 bases, and 13 bases lay between the germline ends. CDR3 nucleotide sequence: TGTGCCAGCAGTGTCTGGGGAAGGGGCAAAAACATTCAGTACTTC. Residues: CASSVWGRGKNIQYF.

J is TRBJ1-4 and V is TRBV27, with TRBD1 matching over 8 bases. V shed 8 bases and J 0 bases; nucleotides not matched to a gene: 14. The CDR3 consists of 18 residues. Germline lookup yields CDR1 MNHEY and CDR2 SMNVEV (reference sequence). This CDR3 is CASPTSGQVVATNEKLFF. In DNA form, the CDR3 reads TGTGCCAGCCCCACGTCGGGACAGGTAGTTGCAACTAATGAAAAACTGTTTTTT.